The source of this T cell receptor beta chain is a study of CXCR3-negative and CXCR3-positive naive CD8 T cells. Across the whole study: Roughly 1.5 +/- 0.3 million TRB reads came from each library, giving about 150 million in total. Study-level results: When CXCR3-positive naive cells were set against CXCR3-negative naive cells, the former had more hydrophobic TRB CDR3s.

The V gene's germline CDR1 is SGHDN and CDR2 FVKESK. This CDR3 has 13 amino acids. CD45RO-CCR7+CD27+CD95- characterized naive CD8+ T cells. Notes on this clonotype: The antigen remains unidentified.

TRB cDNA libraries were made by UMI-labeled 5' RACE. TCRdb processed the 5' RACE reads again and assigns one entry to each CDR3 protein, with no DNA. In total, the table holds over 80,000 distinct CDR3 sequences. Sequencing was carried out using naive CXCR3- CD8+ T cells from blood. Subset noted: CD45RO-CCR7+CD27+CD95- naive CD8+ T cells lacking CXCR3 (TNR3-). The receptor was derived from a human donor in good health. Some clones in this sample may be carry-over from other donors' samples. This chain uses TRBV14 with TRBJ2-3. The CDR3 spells CASSQASTDTQYF. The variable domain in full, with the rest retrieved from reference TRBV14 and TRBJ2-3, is EAGVTQFPSHSVIEKGQTVTLRCDPISGHDNLYWYRRVMGKEIKFLLHFVKESKQDESGMPNNRFLAERTGGTYSTLKVQPAELEDSGVYFCASSQASTDTQYFGPGTRLTVL.